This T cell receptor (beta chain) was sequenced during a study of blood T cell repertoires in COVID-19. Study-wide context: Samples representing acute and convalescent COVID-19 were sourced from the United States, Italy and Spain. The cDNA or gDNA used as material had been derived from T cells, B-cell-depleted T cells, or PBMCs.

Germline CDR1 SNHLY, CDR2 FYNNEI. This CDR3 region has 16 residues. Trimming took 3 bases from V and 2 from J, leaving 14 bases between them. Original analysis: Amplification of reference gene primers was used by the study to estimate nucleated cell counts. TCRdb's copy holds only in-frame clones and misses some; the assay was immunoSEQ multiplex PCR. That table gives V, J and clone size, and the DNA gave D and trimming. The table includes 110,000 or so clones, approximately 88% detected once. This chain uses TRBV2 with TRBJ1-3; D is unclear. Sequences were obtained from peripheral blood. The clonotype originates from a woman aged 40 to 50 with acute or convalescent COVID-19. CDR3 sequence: CASSDSQWRTGNTIYF. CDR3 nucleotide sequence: TGTGCCAGCAGTGATAGTCAGTGGAGAACTGGAAACACCATATATTTT.